These 2 T cell receptor beta chains came from one sample sequenced in a study of CD8 T cells in Susac syndrome. Reverse transcription of roughly 0.45 to 1 ug RNA used random hexamers. One entry per CDR3 protein results from TCRdb running MiXCR on the immunoSEQ multiplex PCR reads. The repertoire holds 70,000 or so distinct CDR3 sequences, with approximately 94% as singletons. Material: CD8+ T cells from PBMCs. The receptors here all came from a human donor with multiple sclerosis.

The chain uses TRBV27 and TRBJ2-1; no definite D call. Germline V gene lookup returns CDR1 MNHEY and CDR2 SMNVEV (reference sequence). The CDR3 spans 13 residues. With 3 bases removed from V and 3 bases from J, the gap between germline ends came to 6 bases. The CDR3 region is CASSFEVYNEQFF. The CDR3 DNA reads as TGTGCCAGCAGTTTTGAGGTCTACAATGAGCAGTTCTTC.

CDR3 residues: CASSPGQKGGVGELFF. In DNA form, the CDR3 reads TGCGCCAGCAGCCCCGGACAGAAGGGAGGAGTCGGGGAGCTGTTTTTT. The V gene is TRBV4-1, the J gene TRBJ2-2, with D perhaps assigned TRBD1 or TRBD2 (6 bases each). This CDR3 has 16 residues. The germline V gene has CDR1 MGHRA and CDR2 YSYEKL. Trimming stripped 4 bases from V and 7 bases from J, with 19 bases between.